This T cell receptor beta chain emerged from a study of blood T cell repertoires in COVID-19. Background on the study: Collection of acute and convalescent COVID-19 samples took place in the United States, Italy and Spain. From T cells, B-cell-depleted T cells, or PBMCs came the material, which was cDNA or gDNA.

Source study methods: Reference gene primer amplification in the assay estimated nucleated cell counts. Here immunoSEQ multiplex PCR was the method, and the copy in TCRdb shows in-frame clones only, minus some. The DNA gave D and trimming, while V, J and clone size come from that table. Found here are around 180,000 clones, roughly nine tenths of them singletons; the top ten hold around 21%. Specimen: peripheral blood. The origin of this receptor is a man in his 70s with active or convalescent COVID-19.

The CDR3 sequence is CASSLFGQGHNNSPLHF. The CDR3 DNA follows: TGTGCCAGCAGTTTATTTGGACAGGGCCACAATAATTCACCCCTCCACTTT. The chain links TRBV28 to TRBJ1-6, with TRBD1 identical over 8 bases. The V and J ends lost 1 base and 5 bases, in that order; junction bases with no gene match: 7. CDR1 and CDR2 (germline): MDHEN, SYDVKM. The length of the CDR3 is 17 residues.